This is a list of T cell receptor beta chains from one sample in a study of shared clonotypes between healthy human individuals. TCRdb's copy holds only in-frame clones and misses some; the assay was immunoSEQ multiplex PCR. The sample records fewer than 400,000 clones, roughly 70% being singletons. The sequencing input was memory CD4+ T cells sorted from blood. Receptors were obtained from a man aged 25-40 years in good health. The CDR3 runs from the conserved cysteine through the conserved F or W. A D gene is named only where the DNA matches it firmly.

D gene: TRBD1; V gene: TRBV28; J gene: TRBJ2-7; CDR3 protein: CASRTGGSYEQYF
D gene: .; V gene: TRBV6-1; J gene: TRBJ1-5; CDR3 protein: CASSEAWKGGNQPQHF
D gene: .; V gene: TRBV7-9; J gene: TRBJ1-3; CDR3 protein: CASSLVSGFGNTIYF
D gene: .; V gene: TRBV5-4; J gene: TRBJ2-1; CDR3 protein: CASSLKTGTQPINEQFF
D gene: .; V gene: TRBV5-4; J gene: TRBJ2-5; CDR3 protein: CASSDAAGRRETQYF
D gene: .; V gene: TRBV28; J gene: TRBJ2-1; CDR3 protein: CASTKGRGAYNEQFF
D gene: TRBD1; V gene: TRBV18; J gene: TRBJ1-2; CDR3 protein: CASSPGQTGYTF
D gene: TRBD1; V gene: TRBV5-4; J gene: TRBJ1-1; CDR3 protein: CASSLVEGAVTEAFF
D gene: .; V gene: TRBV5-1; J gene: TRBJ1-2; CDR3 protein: CASNTGDGYGYTF
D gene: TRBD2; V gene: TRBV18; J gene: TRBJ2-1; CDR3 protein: CASSMGLGNEQFF
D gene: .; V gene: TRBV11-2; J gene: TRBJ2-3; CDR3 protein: CASSLLGLGTDTQYF
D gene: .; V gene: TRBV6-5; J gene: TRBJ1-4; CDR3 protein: CASRHFGEKLFF
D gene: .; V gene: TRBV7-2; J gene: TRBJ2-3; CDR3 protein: CASSPPMGPGTDTQYF
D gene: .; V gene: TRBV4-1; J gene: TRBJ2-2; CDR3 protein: CASSPFTQTGELFF
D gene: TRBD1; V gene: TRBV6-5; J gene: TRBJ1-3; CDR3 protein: CASSYVLGQGNTIYF
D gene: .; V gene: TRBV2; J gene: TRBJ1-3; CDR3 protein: CATYGLRGSGNTIYF
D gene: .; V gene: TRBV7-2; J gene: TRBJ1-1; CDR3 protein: CASSVTLRTEAFF
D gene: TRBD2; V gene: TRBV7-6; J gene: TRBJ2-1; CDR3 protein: CASSLARTSGTTTHNEQFF
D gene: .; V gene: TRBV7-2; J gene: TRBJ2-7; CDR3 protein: CASSLVGGRVRYEQYF
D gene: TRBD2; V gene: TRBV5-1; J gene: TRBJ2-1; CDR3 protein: CASSPKTSGNEQFF
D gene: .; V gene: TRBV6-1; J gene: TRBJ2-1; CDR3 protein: CASSLGGEQFF
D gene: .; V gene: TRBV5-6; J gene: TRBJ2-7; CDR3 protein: CASSFSGARVQYF
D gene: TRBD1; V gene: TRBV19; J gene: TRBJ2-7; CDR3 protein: CASSGTGLTYEQYF
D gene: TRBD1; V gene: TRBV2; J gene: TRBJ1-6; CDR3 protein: CASSATGGGSPLHF
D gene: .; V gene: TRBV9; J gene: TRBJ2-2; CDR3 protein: CASSVGGVSPTGELFF
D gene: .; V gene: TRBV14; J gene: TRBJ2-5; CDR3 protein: CASSPRDYQETQYF
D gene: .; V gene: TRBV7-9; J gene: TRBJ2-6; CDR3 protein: CASSKPTAGANVLTF
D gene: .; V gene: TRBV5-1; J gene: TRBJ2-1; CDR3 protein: CASSLYGARYDEQFF
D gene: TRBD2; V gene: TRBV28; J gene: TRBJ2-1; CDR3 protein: CASRGTSGSNEQFF
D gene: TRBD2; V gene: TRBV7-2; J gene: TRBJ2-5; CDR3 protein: CASSRVAGVNQETQYF
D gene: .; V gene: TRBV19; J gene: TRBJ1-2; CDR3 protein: CASRGAPGHLYGYTF
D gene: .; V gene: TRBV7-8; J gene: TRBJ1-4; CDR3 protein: CASSLARTQNEKLFF
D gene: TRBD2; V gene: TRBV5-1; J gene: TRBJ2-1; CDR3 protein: CASSLAGGRAHEQFF
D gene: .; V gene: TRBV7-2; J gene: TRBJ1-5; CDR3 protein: CASSSSGANQPQHF
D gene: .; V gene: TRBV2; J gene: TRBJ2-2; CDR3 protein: CASSEQGFNTGELFF
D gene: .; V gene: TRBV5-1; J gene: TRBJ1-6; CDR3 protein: CASSFGTYGSPLHF
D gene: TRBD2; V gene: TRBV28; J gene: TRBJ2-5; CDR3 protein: CASSPGLAGGGGHPYQETQYF
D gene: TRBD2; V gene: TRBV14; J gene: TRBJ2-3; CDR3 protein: CASSLGLAGRTDTQYF
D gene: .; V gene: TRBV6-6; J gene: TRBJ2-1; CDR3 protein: CASSPATSFNEQFF
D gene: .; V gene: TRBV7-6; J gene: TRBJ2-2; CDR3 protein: CASSLGSYRDVTGELFF
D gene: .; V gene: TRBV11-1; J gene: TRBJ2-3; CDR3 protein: CASSLSFRAASTDTQYF